The clone carrying this T cell receptor beta chain came up a few times. Clones were sequenced by immunoSEQ multiplex PCR, and TCRdb holds only the in-frame ones, with some missing. The repertoire consists of just over 70,000 clones, with roughly 77% occurring once and the leading ten covering approximately 34%. The data derive from a study of blood T cell repertoires in COVID-19. Study-level information: The cDNA or gDNA used as material had been derived from T cells, B-cell-depleted T cells, or PBMCs.

The trim removed 5 bases at V and 2 bases at J, leaving 8 bases unmatched. The CDR3 length is 16 residues. The germline CDR1 and CDR2 sequences are SGHVS and FQNEAQ. The sequencing sample was made of peripheral blood. The sequence was obtained from a woman in her seventies with acute or convalescent COVID-19. This rearrangement joins TRBV7-8 to TRBJ2-3; 9 nucleotides agree with TRBD2. CDR3 amino acids: CASSPRGGRATDTQYF. CDR3 nucleotide sequence: TGTGCCAGCAGCCCCCGAGGCGGGAGGGCCACAGATACGCAGTATTTT.